The text below deals with one T cell receptor beta chain. Antigen: not known. This specimen belongs to a study of identical twins. Study conclusions and caveats: Sequences that were out-of-frame, alpha and twin-shared displayed an excess of low generation probability. Models predicted less out-of-frame TCR alpha sharing in monozygotic twins than was found. Out-of-frame beta chain sequences displayed weaker excess sharing between twins.

One entry per CDR3 protein results from TCRdb running MiXCR on the 5' RACE reads. The sample records about 810,000 distinct CDR3 sequences, more than 9% being singletons. Another study also made use of these data, one on yellow fever vaccine responses in identical twins. From that report: The T cell response to vaccination in identical twins was reportedly partly convergent and partly personalized.

The sequence came from a woman aged 18-29 years in good health. Sequencing was carried out using PBMCs.

The CDR3 region has the DNA TGCAGTGCTAGAGGACAGTTCCTGGTCTACAATGAGCAGTTCTTC. Protein product: CSARGQFLVYNEQFF. This chain joins TRBV20-1 and TRBJ2-1; tentatively, D is TRBD1 (5 bases). There are 15 residues in the CDR3. Trimming stripped 1 base from V and 3 bases from J, with 13 bases between. Germline CDR1 reads DFQATT; CDR2 reads SNEGSKA (reference sequence).